This T cell receptor beta chain emerged from a study of naive and memory T cell subsets. This clonotype was detected many times. The junction had 8 bases not matched to a gene; V was cut back by 3 bases and J by 4 bases. The CDR3 runs to 15 residues. CDR1 is LGHNA, CDR2 YSLEER, per germline. Documented treatment: skin biopsy from PPD injection site in Mantoux-positive individual. TCR cDNA received a 3' ligated oligonucleotide that carried a UMI. The SP2 primer and nested alpha and beta constant region primers amplified ligated cDNA in four rounds. One entry per CDR3 protein, called by TCRdb with MiXCR from the UMI-ligation and nested PCR reads. The sample includes tens of thousands of distinct CDR3 sequences, roughly 6% of them seen just once.

The rearrangement uses TRBV4-3 and TRBJ2-7; 8 positions agree with TRBD2. The sample here was skin, taken from a tuberculin skin test site. The TCR comes from an adult in good health. CDR3 coding DNA: TGCGCCAGCAGCCACGAATCTAGCGGGTTTTACGAGCAGTACTTC. Its protein product is CASSHESSGFYEQYF.